This entry describes one T cell receptor (beta chain). No antigen is known for it. Per-base qualities were not stored, and no clone one base away is much larger. The CDR3 contains 17 residues, cysteine and phenylalanine counted. The retained sequence is limited to the CDR3, 51 bases, with the frame set at the first base. At the junction V is shortened by 5 bases and J by 4 bases; bases outside the gene matches: 11. The germline V gene supplies CDR1 KGHDR and CDR2 SFDVKD. The data stem from a study of CD8 T cells in Susac syndrome (dated by TCRdb to the late 2010s). With respect to the entire study: Of the Susac syndrome patients who were sequenced, more than five had clinically active disease and roughly eight were in clinical remission. The study used repertoire sequencing to test whether antigen drove CD8+ T cell activation and differentiation in Susac syndrome. The study compared CD8+ T cell repertoire clonality among 12 healthy donors, about 14 Susac syndrome patients and some 16 multiple sclerosis patients. At blood withdrawal, Susac syndrome patients were either therapy-naive, taking corticosteroids (in some cases with IVIg as well), or taking IVIg alone. Overall results and qualifications from the work: Clonal expansion was observed in Susac syndrome CD8+ repertoires, with the highest expansion in CD8+ TEMRA cells and greater expansion in clinically active than in remitting patients. The TCR sequencing and HLA analysis was acknowledged to have included a relatively small number of individuals. In the total CD8+ and CD8+ TEMRA repertoires, sixteen and five Susac-specific public clones, respectively, were identified.

RNA was extracted using the RNeasy kit, and roughly 0.5 to 1 microgram was reverse transcribed with random hexamers. The immunoSEQ multiplex PCR assay, which covers 54 Vbeta and 13 Jbeta segments, was used to amplify TCR beta CDR3 regions. To correct PCR amplification bias, a synthetic template baseline was used for both primer optimization and computational correction. From the authors' description of their analysis: Reads were annotated to V, D and J genes per IMGT and analyzed with immunoSEQ Analyzer, keeping only productive sequences. To calculate clonality, Shannon entropy was normalized by log2 of the number of productive unique sequences and then subtracted from one. For each patient and control, public and private clones were evaluated among the 100 most prevalent clones. Clones were defined as Susac-specific when absent from the healthy and MS cohorts, from some 1,100 published viral clones and from other ImmuneACCESS disease sequences. TCRdb itself trimmed the public reads at Q25 with fastp, ran MiXCR and retained productive beta chains. Rows with a matching CDR3 protein are joined into one entry that keeps the most common DNA and genes. TCRdb's processing, not the study's, gives the V and J calls here. This sample gives 85,000 to 120,000 distinct CDR3 sequences in total; roughly 95% of them show up just once. The leading ten clones occupy around 0.41% of the sample.

Peripheral blood CD8+ and CD4+ T cells from healthy donors, Susac syndrome patients and multiple sclerosis patients were profiled by high-throughput TCR beta sequencing. Susac syndrome patients met recently defined diagnostic criteria for definite or probable disease. Bulk CD8+ and CD4+ T cells were purified magnetically by negative isolation, whereas CD8+ TEMRA cells were enriched by FACS. Blood was drawn into EDTA tubes, processed within 24 hours, and PBMCs were isolated by density gradient centrifugation. PBMCs intended for TCR sequencing were cryopreserved in liquid nitrogen and were subsequently thawed in a 37 degrees C water bath. Purity of sorted or isolated CD4+, CD8+ and CD8+ TEMRA cells was at least 90%.

Sequences were obtained from CD8+ T cells from PBMCs. The receptor was isolated from a human donor with Susac syndrome. The V and J genes are TRBV24-1 and TRBJ2-3, and TRBD1 aligns with 10 junction nucleotides. The nucleotide sequence is given as TGTGCCACCAGTGTTTTCCCCGGGACAGGGGAGGCAGATACGCAGTATTTT. Translated, this is CATSVFPGTGEADTQYF.